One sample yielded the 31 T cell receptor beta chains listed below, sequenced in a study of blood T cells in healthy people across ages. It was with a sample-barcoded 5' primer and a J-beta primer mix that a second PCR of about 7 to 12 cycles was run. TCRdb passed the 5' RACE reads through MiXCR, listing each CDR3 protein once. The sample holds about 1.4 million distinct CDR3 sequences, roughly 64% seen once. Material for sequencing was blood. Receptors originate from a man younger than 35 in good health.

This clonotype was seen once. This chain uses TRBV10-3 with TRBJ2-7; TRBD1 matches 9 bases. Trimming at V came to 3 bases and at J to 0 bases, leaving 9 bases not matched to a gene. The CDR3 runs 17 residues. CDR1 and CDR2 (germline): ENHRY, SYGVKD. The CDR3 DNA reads TGTGCCATCAGTGACTCAGGACAGGGGAAGAGCTCCTACGAGCAGTACTTC. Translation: CAISDSGQGKSSYEQYF.

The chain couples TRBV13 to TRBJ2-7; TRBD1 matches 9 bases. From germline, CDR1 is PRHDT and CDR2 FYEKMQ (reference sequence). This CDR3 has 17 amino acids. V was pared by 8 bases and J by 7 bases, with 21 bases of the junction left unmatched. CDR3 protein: CASEDGASATGGDEQYF. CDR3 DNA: TGTGCCAGCGAAGACGGAGCTTCTGCGACAGGGGGTGATGAGCAGTACTTC. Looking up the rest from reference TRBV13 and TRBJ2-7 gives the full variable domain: AAGVIQSPRHLIKEKRETATLKCYPIPRHDTVYWYQQGPGQDPQFLISFYEKMQSDKGSIPDRFSAQQFSDYHSELNMSSLELGDSALYFCASEDGASATGGDEQYFGPGTRLTVT.

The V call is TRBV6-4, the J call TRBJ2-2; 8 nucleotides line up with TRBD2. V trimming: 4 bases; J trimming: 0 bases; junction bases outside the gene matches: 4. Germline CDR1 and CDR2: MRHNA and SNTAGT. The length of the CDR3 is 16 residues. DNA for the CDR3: TGTGCCAGCAGTGCTTACGGGGGGGCGAACACCGGGGAGCTGTTTTTT. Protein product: CASSAYGGANTGELFF.

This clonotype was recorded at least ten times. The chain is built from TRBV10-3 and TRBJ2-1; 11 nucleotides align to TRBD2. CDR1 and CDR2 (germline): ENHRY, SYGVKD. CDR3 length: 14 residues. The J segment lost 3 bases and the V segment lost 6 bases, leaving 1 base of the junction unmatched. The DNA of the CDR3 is TGTGCCATCAGACTAGCGGGGGACTACAATGAGCAGTTCTTC. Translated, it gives CAIRLAGDYNEQFF.

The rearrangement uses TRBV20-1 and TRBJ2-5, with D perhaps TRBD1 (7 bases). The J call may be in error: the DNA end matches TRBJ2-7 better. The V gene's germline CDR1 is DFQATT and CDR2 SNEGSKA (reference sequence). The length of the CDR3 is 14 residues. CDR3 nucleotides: TGCAGTGCTAGCCGCAGGGGGAGGTTCTACGAGCAGTACTTC. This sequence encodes CSASRRGRFYEQYF.

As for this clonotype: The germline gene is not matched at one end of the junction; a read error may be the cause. DNA of the CDR3: TGCGCCAGCAGTTCTTCCTTATCAGGGGTACCCTACGAGCAGTACTTC. Protein product: CASSSSLSGVPYEQYF. V usage is TRBV6-6 and J usage is TRBJ2-7, with D possibly matching TRBD1 (6 bases). This CDR3 region has 16 residues. Looked up from germline, CDR1 is MNHNY and CDR2 is SVGAGI (reference sequence).

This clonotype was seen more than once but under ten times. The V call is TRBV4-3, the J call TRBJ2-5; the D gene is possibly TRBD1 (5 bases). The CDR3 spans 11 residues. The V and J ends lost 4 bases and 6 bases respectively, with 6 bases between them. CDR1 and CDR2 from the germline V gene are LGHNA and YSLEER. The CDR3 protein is CASSRGQTQYF. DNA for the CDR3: TGCGCCAGCAGCCGGGGCCAGACCCAGTACTTC.

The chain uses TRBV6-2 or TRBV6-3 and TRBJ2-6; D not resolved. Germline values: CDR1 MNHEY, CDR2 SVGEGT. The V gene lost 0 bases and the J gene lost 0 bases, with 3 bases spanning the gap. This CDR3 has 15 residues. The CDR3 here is CASSYSNSGANVLTF. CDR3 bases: TGTGCCAGCAGTTACTCGAACTCTGGGGCCAACGTCCTGACTTTC.

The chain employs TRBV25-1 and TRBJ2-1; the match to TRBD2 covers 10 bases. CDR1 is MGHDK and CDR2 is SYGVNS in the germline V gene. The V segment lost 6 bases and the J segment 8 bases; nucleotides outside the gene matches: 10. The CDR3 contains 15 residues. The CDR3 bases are TGTGCCAGCAGCGTGGTAGCGGGGGGCAGGGATGAGCAGTTCTTC. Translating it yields CASSVVAGGRDEQFF.

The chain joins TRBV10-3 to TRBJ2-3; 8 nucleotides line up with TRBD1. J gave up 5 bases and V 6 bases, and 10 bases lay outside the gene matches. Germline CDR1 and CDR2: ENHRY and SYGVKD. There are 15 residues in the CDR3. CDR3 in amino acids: CAIRPTGGLQDTQYF. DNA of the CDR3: TGTGCCATCAGGCCTACAGGGGGATTGCAAGATACGCAGTATTTT.

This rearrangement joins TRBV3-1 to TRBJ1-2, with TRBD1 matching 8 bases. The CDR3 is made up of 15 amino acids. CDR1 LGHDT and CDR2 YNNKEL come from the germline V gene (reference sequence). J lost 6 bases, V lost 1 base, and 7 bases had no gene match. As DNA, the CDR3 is TGTGCCAGCAGCCAAGTTCGGACAGGGTTGAATGGCTACACCTTC. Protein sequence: CASSQVRTGLNGYTF.

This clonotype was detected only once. The CDR3 DNA reads as TGTGCTAGTGGAGATGACAGGGGGGAAAACATTCAGTACTTC. It encodes CASGDDRGENIQYF. The chain has TRBV12-5 and TRBJ2-4; 9 positions agree with TRBD1. In germline, CDR1 is LGHNT, CDR2 FRNRAP. The CDR3 length is 14 residues. V shed 6 bases, J shed 5 bases, and the junction held 5 bases outside the gene matches. The entire variable domain, with the rest obtained from reference TRBV12-5 and TRBJ2-4, is as follows: DARVTQTPRHKVTEMGQEVTMRCQPILGHNTVFWYRQTMMQGLELLAYFRNRAPLDDSGMPKDRFSAEMPDATLATLKIQPSEPRDSAVYFCASGDDRGENIQYFGAGTRLSVL.

Written as DNA, the CDR3 is TGTGCCAGCAGTGACCCACCGCGACCGGGACTAGCGGGAAGAACAGATACGCAGTATTTT. The encoded protein is CASSDPPRPGLAGRTDTQYF. The V call is TRBV25-1, the J call TRBJ2-3; 13 positions agree with TRBD2. V dropped 3 bases and J dropped 3; count of bases not matched to a gene: 15. This CDR3 is 20 amino acids long. Germline V lookup: CDR1 MGHDK, CDR2 SYGVNS.

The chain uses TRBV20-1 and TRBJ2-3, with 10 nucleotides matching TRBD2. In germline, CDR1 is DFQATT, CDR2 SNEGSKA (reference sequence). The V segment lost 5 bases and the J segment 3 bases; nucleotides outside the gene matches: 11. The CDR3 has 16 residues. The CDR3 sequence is CSAPRTSGEGTDTQYF. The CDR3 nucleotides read TGCAGTGCTCCCCGGACTAGCGGAGAGGGAACAGATACGCAGTATTTT.

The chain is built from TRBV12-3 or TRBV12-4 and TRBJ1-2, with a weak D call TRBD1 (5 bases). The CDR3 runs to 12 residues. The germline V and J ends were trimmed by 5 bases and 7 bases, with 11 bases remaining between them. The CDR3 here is CASSGGGAGYTF. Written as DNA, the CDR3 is TGTGCCAGCAGTGGGGGTGGGGCTGGCTACACCTTC.

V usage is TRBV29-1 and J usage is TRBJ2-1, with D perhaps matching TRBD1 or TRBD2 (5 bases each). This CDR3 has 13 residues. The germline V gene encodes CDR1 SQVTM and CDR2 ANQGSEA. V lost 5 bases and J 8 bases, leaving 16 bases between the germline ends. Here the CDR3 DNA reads TGCAGCGTTATTAGAGGGGCGCGGTATGAGCAGTTCTTC. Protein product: CSVIRGARYEQFF.

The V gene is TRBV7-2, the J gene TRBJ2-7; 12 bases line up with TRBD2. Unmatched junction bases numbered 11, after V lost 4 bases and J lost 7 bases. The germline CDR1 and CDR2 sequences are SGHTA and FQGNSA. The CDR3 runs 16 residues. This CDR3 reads CASSWAGTSGSGEQYF. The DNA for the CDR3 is TGTGCCAGCAGCTGGGCCGGGACTAGCGGGTCGGGAGAGCAGTACTTC.

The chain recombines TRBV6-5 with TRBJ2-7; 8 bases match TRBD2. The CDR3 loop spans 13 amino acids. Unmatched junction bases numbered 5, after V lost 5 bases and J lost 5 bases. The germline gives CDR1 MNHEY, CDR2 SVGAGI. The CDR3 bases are TGTGCCAGCAGTCGGACTAGCTTAAACGAGCAGTACTTC. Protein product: CASSRTSLNEQYF.

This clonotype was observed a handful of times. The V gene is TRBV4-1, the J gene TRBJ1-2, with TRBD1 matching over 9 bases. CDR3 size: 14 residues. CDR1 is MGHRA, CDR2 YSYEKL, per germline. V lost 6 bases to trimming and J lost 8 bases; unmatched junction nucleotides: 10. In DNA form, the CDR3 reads TGCGCCAGCAGACCGGGACAGGGCAACGACGGCTACACCTTC. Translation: CASRPGQGNDGYTF.

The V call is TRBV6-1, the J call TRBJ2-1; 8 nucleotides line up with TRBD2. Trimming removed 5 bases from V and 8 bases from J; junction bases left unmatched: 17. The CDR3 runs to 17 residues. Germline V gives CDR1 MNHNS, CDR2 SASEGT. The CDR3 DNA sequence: TGTGCCAGCAGTAAAACAACCGGGACTAGTTTCTTGGATGAGCAGTTCTTC. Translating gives CASSKTTGTSFLDEQFF.

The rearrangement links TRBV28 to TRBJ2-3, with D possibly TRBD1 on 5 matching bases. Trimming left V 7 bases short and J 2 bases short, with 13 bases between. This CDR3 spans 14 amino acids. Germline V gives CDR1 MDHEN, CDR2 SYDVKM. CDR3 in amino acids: CASTSPRDTDTQYF. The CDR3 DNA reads TGTGCCAGCACTAGTCCCAGGGACACAGATACGCAGTATTTT.

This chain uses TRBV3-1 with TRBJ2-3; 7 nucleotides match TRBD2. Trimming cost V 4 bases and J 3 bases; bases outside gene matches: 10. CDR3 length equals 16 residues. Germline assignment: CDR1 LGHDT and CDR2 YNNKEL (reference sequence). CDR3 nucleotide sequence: TGTGCCAGCAGCCGGACTAGGGGTTTGGGTACAGATACGCAGTATTTT. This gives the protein CASSRTRGLGTDTQYF.

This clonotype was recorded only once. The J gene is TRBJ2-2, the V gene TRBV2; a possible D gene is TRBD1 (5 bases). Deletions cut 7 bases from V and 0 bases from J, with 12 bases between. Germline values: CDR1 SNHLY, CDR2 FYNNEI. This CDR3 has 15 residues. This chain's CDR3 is CASIRQFANTGELFF. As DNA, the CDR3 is TGTGCCAGCATACGACAGTTCGCGAACACCGGGGAGCTGTTTTTT.

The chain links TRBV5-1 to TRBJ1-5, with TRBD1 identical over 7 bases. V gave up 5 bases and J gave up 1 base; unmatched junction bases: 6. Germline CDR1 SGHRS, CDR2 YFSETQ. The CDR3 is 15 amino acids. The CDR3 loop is CASSYEGASNQPQHF. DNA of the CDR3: TGCGCCAGCAGTTACGAGGGGGCGAGCAATCAGCCCCAGCATTTT.

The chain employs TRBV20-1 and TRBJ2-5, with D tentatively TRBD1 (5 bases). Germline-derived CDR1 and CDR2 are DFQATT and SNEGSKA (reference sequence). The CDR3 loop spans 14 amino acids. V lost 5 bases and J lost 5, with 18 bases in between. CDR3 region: CSAGDWGVGETQYF. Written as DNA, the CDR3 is TGCAGTGCTGGGGATTGGGGCGTCGGCGAGACCCAGTACTTC.

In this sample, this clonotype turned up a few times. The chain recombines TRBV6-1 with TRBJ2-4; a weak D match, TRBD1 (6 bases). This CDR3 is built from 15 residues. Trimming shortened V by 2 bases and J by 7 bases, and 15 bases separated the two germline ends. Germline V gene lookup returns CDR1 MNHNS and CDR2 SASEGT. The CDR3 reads CASSEPLPGVNIQYF. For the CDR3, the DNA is TGTGCCAGCAGTGAACCCCTTCCAGGGGTGAACATTCAGTACTTC.

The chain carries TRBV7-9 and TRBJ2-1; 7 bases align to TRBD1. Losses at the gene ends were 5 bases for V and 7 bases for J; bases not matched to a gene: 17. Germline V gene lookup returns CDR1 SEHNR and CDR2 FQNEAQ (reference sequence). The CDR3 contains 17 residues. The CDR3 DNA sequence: TGTGCCAGCAGCACACCGACAGGGAACAGCGGAAGGAATGAGCAGTTCTTC. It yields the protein CASSTPTGNSGRNEQFF.

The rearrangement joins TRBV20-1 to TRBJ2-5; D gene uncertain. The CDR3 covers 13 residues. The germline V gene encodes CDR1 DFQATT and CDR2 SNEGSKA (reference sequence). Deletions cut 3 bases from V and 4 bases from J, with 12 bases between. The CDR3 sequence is CSASRPSPETQYF. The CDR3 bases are TGCAGTGCTAGTAGACCTTCCCCAGAGACCCAGTACTTC.

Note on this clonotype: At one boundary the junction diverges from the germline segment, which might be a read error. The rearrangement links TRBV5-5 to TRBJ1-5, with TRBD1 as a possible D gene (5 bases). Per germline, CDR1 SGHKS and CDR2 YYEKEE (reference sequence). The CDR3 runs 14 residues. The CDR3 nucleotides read TGTGCCAGCAGCTTAACCAGACAGAATCAGCCCCATCATTTT. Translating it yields CASSLTRQNQPHHF.

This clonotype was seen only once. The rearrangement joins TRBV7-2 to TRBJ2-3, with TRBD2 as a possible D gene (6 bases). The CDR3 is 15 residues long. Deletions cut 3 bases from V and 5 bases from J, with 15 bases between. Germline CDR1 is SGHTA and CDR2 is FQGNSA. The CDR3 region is CASSFTGDHRDTQYF. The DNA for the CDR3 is TGTGCCAGCAGCTTTACGGGGGATCACAGAGATACGCAGTATTTT.

The CDR3 DNA reads as TGCGCCAGCAGCCGGAACCCGGGACTAGCGGGATCCTACGAGCAGTACTTC. Its translation: CASSRNPGLAGSYEQYF. The genes are TRBV4-1 and TRBJ2-7; 13 positions agree with TRBD2. V lost 4 bases, J lost 1 base, and 7 bases stayed unmatched. Germline CDR1 and CDR2: MGHRA and YSYEKL. The CDR3 totals 17 residues.